These 3 T cell receptor beta chains share one sample of origin, sequenced in a study of blood T cell repertoires in COVID-19. The table came from immunoSEQ multiplex PCR; TCRdb's copy has only in-frame clones and leaves some out. The data contain a few hundred thousand clones, 70% to 90% of them singletons. Input material: PBMCs or T cells enriched from blood (not recorded which). The receptors shown here come from a man aged 25-45 years who had recovered from COVID-19.

V usage is TRBV6-1 and J usage is TRBJ1-4, with D unresolved. The CDR3 sequence is 13 residues long. CDR1 is MNHNS and CDR2 is SASEGT in the germline V gene. Trimming stripped 3 bases from V and 4 bases from J, with 6 bases between. The chain's CDR3 is CASSDGSNEKLFF. CDR3 bases: TGTGCCAGCAGTGACGGGAGTAATGAAAAACTGTTTTTT.

V is TRBV5-1 and J is TRBJ2-7; D perhaps matches TRBD1 (6 bases). V was shortened by 0 bases and J by 5 bases, with 15 bases between the two germline ends. The CDR3 extends over 15 amino acids. The V gene's germline CDR1 is SGHRS and CDR2 YFSETQ. The CDR3 DNA follows: TGCGCCAGCAGCTTGGTTGGGTCAAGGGACAACGAGCAGTACTTC. This codes for CASSLVGSRDNEQYF.

J is TRBJ2-6 and V is TRBV5-6, with a tentative D call TRBD1 (6 bases). V was cut by 4 bases and J by 0 bases, with 17 bases left in between. CDR1 SGHDT and CDR2 YYEEEE come from the germline V gene. The CDR3 is 18 residues long. CDR3 sequence reads: CASSLQGYELSGANVLTF. CDR3 in DNA: TGTGCCAGCAGCCTGCAGGGGTACGAGCTCTCTGGGGCCAACGTCCTGACTTTC.